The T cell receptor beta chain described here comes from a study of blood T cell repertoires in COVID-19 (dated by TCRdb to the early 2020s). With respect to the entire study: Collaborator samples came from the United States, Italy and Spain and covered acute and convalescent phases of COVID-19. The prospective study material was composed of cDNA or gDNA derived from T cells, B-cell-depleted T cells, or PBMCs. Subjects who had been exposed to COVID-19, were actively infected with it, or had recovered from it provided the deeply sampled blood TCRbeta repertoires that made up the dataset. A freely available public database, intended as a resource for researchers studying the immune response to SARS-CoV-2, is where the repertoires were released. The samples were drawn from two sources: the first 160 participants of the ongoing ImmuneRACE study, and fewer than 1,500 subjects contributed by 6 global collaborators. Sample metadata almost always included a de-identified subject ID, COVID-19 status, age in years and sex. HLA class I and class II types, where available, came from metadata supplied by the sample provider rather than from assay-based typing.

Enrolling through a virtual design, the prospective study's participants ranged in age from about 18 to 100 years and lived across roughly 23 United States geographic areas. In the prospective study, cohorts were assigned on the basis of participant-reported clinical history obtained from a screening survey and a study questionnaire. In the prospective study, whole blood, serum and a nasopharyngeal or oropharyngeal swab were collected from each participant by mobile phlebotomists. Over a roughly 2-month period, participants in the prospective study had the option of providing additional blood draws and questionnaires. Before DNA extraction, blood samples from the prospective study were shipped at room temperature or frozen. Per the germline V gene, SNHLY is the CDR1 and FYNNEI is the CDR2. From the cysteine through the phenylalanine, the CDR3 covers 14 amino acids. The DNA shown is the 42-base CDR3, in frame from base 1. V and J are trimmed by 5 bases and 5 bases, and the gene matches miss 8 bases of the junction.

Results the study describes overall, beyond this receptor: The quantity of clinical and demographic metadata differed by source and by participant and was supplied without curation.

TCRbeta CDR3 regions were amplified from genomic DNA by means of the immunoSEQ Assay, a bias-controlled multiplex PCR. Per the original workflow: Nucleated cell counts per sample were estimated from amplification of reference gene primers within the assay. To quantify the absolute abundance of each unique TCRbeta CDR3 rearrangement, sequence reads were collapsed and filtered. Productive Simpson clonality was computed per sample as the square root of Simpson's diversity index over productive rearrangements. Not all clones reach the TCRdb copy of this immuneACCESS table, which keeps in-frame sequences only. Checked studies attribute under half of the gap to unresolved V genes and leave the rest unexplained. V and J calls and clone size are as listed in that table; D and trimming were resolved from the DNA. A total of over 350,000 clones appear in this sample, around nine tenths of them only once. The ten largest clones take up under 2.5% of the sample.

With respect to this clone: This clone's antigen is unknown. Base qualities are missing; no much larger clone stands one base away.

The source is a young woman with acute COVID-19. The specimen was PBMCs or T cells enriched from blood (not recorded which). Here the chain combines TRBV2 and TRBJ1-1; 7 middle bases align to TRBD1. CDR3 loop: CASSSREGATEAFF. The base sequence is TGTGCCAGCAGTTCCCGGGAGGGGGCGACTGAAGCTTTCTTT. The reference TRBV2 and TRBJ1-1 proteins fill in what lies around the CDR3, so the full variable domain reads EPEVTQTPSHQVTQMGQEVILRCVPISNHLYFYWYRQILGQKVEFLVSFYNNEISEKSEIFDDQFSVERPDGSNFTLKIRSTKLEDSAMYFCASSSREGATEAFFGQGTRLTVV.